The entry below describes one TCR beta chain. The sample comes from a study of cytomegalovirus exposure and HLA in healthy donors. Use of 60 Vbeta and 13 Jbeta primers characterized the PCR. Measured with immunoSEQ multiplex PCR; TCRdb has only the in-frame clones, and not every one. The data show 60,000 or so clones, with roughly 77% seen just once and approximately 3.4% held by the top ten. Germline V gene data show CDR1 as LNHDA and CDR2 as SQIVND (reference sequence). V shed 5 bases and J 8 bases; nucleotides not matched to a gene: 13. The CDR3 totals 15 residues. The sequence was collected from a woman in her thirties or forties in good health and CMV-seropositive. Sequenced input: PBMCs. The V and J genes are TRBV19 and TRBJ2-3; 7 nucleotides match TRBD2. CDR3 sequence reads: CASSEERGRRGTQYF. In nucleotides, the CDR3 is TGTGCCAGTAGTGAGGAGCGGGGCCGTCGGGGTACGCAGTATTTT.